This is a list of T cell receptor beta chains from one sample in a study of cytomegalovirus exposure and HLA in healthy donors. Profiled with immunoSEQ multiplex PCR; TCRdb holds only in-frame clones, not every one. The sample has fewer than 150,000 clones, and its top ten clones hold roughly 2.5%. Sequenced input: PBMCs. These receptors all stem from a man in his forties in good health and CMV-seronegative. Both conserved end residues are part of each CDR3. Fields, in order: V gene, J gene, D gene, CDR3 protein, CDR3 DNA. A D gene is named only where the DNA matches it firmly.

TRBV19,TRBJ2-7,TRBD1,CASSAGTGAYEQYF,TGTGCCAGTAGTGCCGGGACAGGGGCCTACGAGCAGTACTTC
TRBV28,TRBJ2-7,TRBD1,CASRRPRQGIYEQYF,TGTGCCAGCAGACGACCTCGACAGGGTATATACGAGCAGTACTTC
TRBV4-2,TRBJ2-1,TRBD2,CASSQAGGGGGDNEQFF,TGTGCCAGCAGCCAAGCCGGGGGGGGAGGCGGAGACAATGAGCAGTTCTTC
TRBV6-4,TRBJ2-5,TRBD2,CASSDSTSGGTTQETQYF,TGTGCCAGCAGTGACTCCACTAGCGGGGGGACAACCCAAGAGACCCAGTACTTC
TRBV7-7,TRBJ2-1,TRBD2,CASSPSPSGGNEQFF,TGTGCCAGCAGCCCAAGCCCTAGCGGGGGAAATGAGCAGTTCTTC
TRBV4-3,TRBJ1-1,.,CASSQDYGREAFF,TGCGCCAGCAGCCAAGATTACGGCAGGGAAGCTTTCTTT
TRBV14,TRBJ1-1,.,CASSQVGRGTEAFF,TGTGCCAGCAGCCAAGTGGGGAGGGGGACTGAAGCTTTCTTT
TRBV5-1,TRBJ2-3,.,CASSLAVSTDTQYF,TGCGCCAGCAGCCTAGCCGTTAGCACAGATACGCAGTATTTT
TRBV5-6,TRBJ2-7,.,CASSFTTYEQYF,TGTGCCAGCAGCTTCACTACCTACGAGCAGTACTTC
TRBV6-6,TRBJ1-6,.,CASSYSESANSPLHF,TGTGCCAGCAGTTACTCGGAGTCGGCTAATTCACCCCTCCACTTT
TRBV4-1,TRBJ1-3,.,CASSQPDRSSGNTIYF,TGCGCCAGCAGCCAGCCTGACAGATCCTCTGGAAACACCATATATTTT
TRBV7-2,TRBJ2-2,.,CASSLGQNTGELFF,TGTGCCAGCAGCTTAGGACAGAACACCGGGGAGCTGTTTTTT
TRBV6-5,TRBJ1-2,.,CASSYTENYGYTF,TGTGCCAGCAGTTACACAGAGAACTATGGCTACACCTTC
TRBV9,TRBJ2-2,TRBD1,CASSPGTGGAGELFF,TGTGCCAGCAGCCCAGGGACAGGGGGCGCCGGGGAGCTGTTTTTT
TRBV6-6,TRBJ1-5,.,CASRTGGVASNQPQHF,TGTGCCAGCAGGACGGGGGGGGTGGCAAGCAATCAGCCCCAGCATTTT
TRBV7-9,TRBJ1-1,.,CASSLGGRDTEAFF,TGTGCCAGCAGCTTGGGGGGGCGTGACACTGAAGCTTTCTTT
TRBV5-1,TRBJ2-1,TRBD2,CASSREAGGGYNEQFF,TGCGCCAGCAGCAGGGAAGCGGGGGGGGGCTACAATGAGCAGTTCTTC
TRBV6-1,TRBJ2-3,TRBD2,CASSEADGGATFTQYF,TGTGCCAGCAGTGAAGCAGACGGGGGGGCAACATTTACGCAGTATTTT
TRBV4-3,TRBJ1-1,.,CASSHITGRGTEAFF,TGCGCCAGCAGCCATATTACAGGGCGTGGGACTGAAGCTTTCTTT
TRBV19,TRBJ1-6,.,CASSAYSYNSPLHF,TGTGCCAGTAGTGCCTACTCCTATAATTCACCCCTCCACTTT
TRBV5-4,TRBJ2-7,.,CASRLDRGPYEQYF,TGTGCCAGCAGGTTGGATAGGGGCCCCTACGAGCAGTACTTC
TRBV5-4,TRBJ2-5,.,CASSVGIQETQYF,TGTGCCAGCAGCGTCGGGATCCAAGAGACCCAGTACTTC
TRBV7-2,TRBJ1-4,TRBD1,CASSRGAGGREKLFF,TGTGCCAGCAGCAGAGGGGCAGGGGGAAGAGAAAAACTGTTTTTT
TRBV5-1,TRBJ1-1,.,CASSLDRLNTEAFF,TGCGCCAGCAGCTTGGACAGGTTGAACACTGAAGCTTTCTTT
TRBV5-6,TRBJ1-5,.,CASSFKGVGNQPQHF,TGTGCCAGCAGCTTCAAAGGGGTTGGGAATCAGCCCCAGCATTTT
TRBV6-5,TRBJ1-6,.,CASSSTVYNSPLHF,TGTGCCAGTTCTTCGACAGTTTATAATTCACCCCTCCACTTT
TRBV4-2,TRBJ2-1,.,CASSQAEGGPDEQFF,TGTGCCAGCAGCCAAGCTGAGGGGGGGCCCGATGAGCAGTTCTTC
TRBV15,TRBJ2-1,.,CATSRGSSPSYNEQFF,TGTGCCACCAGCAGAGGCTCGAGCCCCTCCTACAATGAGCAGTTCTTC
TRBV15,TRBJ2-7,TRBD1,CATSRGGTVGEQYF,TGTGCCACCAGCAGAGGGGGGACAGTTGGCGAGCAGTACTTC
TRBV11-2,TRBJ2-2,TRBD1,CASSSLDRADTGELFF,TGTGCCAGCAGCTCCTTGGACAGGGCGGACACCGGGGAGCTGTTTTTT
TRBV5-1,TRBJ2-3,TRBD2,CASSSASGDPTDTQYF,TGCGCCAGCAGCAGCGCTAGCGGGGACCCCACAGATACGCAGTATTTT
TRBV11-2,TRBJ2-1,.,CASSLLGSSSYNEQFF,TGTGCCAGCAGCTTGCTGGGCTCGAGCTCCTACAATGAGCAGTTCTTC
TRBV5-1,TRBJ2-7,.,CASREGGAHEQYF,TGCGCCAGCCGCGAAGGGGGAGCCCACGAGCAGTACTTC
TRBV18,TRBJ1-5,TRBD1,CASSRLGQGANQPQHF,TGTGCCAGCTCACGACTAGGACAGGGGGCGAACCAGCCCCAGCATTTT
TRBV15,TRBJ2-3,.,CATSRVEGFTDTQYF,TGTGCCACCAGCCGGGTGGAGGGCTTCACAGATACGCAGTATTTT
TRBV9,TRBJ1-4,.,CASSGLGAGNEKLFF,TGTGCCAGCAGCGGGCTAGGAGCGGGCAATGAAAAACTGTTTTTT
TRBV7-6,TRBJ2-1,TRBD2,CASSQGLAGEPYNEQFF,TGTGCCAGCAGCCAGGGACTAGCGGGGGAGCCGTACAATGAGCAGTTCTTC
TRBV5-3,TRBJ1-1,TRBD1,CAGQGRMNTEAFF,TGTGCCGGACAGGGACGGATGAACACTGAAGCTTTCTTT
TRBV6-1,TRBJ2-7,.,CASTSPRDPYEQYF,TGTGCCAGCACCTCCCCGCGGGACCCCTACGAGCAGTACTTC
TRBV7-9,TRBJ2-5,TRBD2,CASSPLRGGPETQYF,TGTGCCAGCAGCCCCCTTCGCGGGGGGCCAGAGACCCAGTACTTC
TRBV2,TRBJ1-1,.,CASSETDTEAFF,TGTGCCAGCAGTGAAACGGACACTGAAGCTTTCTTT
TRBV2,TRBJ1-4,TRBD1,CASSSRGHSNEKLFF,TGTGCCAGCAGTAGCAGGGGGCACTCTAATGAAAAACTGTTTTTT
TRBV5-1,TRBJ2-3,TRBD2,CASSRGGGADTQYF,TGCGCCAGCAGCAGGGGCGGGGGGGCAGATACGCAGTATTTT
TRBV10-2,TRBJ2-7,.,CASSEPSGYGLNEQYF,TGCGCCAGCAGTGAGCCCTCAGGGTATGGGTTAAACGAGCAGTACTTC
TRBV7-3,TRBJ2-6,.,CASSLRGGQFRSESSGANVLTF,TGTGCCAGCAGCTTACGGGGTGGGCAATTTCGTTCAGAAAGCTCTGGGGCCAACGTCCTGACTTTC
TRBV5-4,TRBJ1-4,.,CASSSGEKLFF,TGTGCCAGCAGTTCAGGGGAAAAACTGTTTTTT
TRBV6-5,TRBJ2-2,.,CASSYEVNTGELFF,TGTGCCAGCAGTTACGAGGTGAACACCGGGGAGCTGTTTTTT
TRBV9,TRBJ1-1,.,CASSVGRNTEAFF,TGTGCCAGCAGCGTAGGTAGAAACACTGAAGCTTTCTTT
TRBV27,TRBJ2-7,TRBD1,CASSLSGDRGVKSYEQYF,TGTGCCAGCAGTTTATCGGGTGACAGGGGGGTCAAATCCTACGAGCAGTACTTC
TRBV7-8,TRBJ1-5,.,CASSPSRNQPQHF,TGTGCCAGCAGCCCTTCCCGCAATCAGCCCCAGCATTTT
TRBV11-1,TRBJ2-7,TRBD1,CASSLGTGAYEQYF,TGTGCCAGCAGCTTAGGGACAGGGGCCTACGAGCAGTACTTC
TRBV7-9,TRBJ2-7,.,CASSRGRQATFEQYF,TGTGCCAGCAGCCGTGGGCGACAGGCGACTTTCGAGCAGTACTTC
TRBV29-1,TRBJ2-3,TRBD1,CSVGTGTGARAQYF,TGCAGCGTGGGAACCGGGACAGGGGCCCGAGCGCAGTATTTT
TRBV11-2,TRBJ2-2,.,CASSSLWGQANTGELFF,TGTGCCAGCAGCAGCCTCTGGGGCCAGGCGAACACCGGGGAGCTGTTTTTT
TRBV5-5,TRBJ2-7,TRBD1,CASSLAGGRAYEQYF,TGTGCCAGCAGCTTGGCAGGGGGTAGGGCCTACGAGCAGTACTTC